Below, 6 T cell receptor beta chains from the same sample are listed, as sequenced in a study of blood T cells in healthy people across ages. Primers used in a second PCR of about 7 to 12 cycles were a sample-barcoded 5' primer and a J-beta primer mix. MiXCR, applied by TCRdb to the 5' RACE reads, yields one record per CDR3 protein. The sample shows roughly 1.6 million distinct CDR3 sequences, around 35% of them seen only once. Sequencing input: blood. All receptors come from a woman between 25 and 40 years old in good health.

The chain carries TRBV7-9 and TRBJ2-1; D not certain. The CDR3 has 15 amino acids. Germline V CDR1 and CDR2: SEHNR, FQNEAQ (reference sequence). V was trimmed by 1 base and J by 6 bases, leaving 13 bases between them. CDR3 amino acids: CASSLVVRIPNEQFF. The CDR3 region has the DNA TGTGCCAGCAGCTTAGTGGTCAGGATCCCCAATGAGCAGTTCTTC.

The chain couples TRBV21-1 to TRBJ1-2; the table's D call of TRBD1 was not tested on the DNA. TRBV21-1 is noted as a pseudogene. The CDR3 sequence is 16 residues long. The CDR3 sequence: CASSTRTVWNNYGYTF. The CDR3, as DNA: TGTGCCAGCAGCACCCGGACAGTATGGAATAACTATGGCTACACCTTC.

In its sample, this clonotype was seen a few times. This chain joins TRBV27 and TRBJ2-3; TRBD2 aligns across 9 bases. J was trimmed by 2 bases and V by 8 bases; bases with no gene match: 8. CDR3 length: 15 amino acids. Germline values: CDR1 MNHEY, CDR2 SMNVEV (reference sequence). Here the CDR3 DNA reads TGTGCCAGCTGGGAGGCGGGAGGGGCCACAGATACGCAGTATTTT. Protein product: CASWEAGGATDTQYF.

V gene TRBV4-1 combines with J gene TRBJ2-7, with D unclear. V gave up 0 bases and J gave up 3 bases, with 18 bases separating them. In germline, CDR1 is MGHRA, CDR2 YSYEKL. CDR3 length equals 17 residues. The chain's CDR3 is CASSQDRAGPKSYEQYF. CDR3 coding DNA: TGCGCCAGCAGCCAAGATCGTGCAGGACCCAAAAGCTACGAGCAGTACTTC.

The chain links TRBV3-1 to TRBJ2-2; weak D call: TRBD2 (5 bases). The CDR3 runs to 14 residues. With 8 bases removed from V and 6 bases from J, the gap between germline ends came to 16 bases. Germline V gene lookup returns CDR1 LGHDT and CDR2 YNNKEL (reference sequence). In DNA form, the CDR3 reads TGTGCCAGCGGTACAACGGGGTACTCCGGGGAGCTGTTTTTT. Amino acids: CASGTTGYSGELFF.

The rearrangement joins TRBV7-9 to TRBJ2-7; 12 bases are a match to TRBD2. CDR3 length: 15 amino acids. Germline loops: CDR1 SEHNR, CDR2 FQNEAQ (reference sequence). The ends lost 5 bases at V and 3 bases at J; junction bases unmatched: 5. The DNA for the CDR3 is TGTGCCAGCAGCACGGGACTAGCGGGTAACTACGAGCAGTACTTC. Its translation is CASSTGLAGNYEQYF.